This section outlines one T cell receptor (beta chain) sequence together with its context. Its antigen remains undetermined. No base-level quality is on record; no much larger clone is a single base apart. The library was prepared using the immunoSEQ multiplex PCR assay. In its TCRdb copy, this immuneACCESS table keeps in-frame sequences only and misses some clones. Where compared with another copy, unresolved V genes explain less than half of these, and the others have no known cause. For this sample the table gives around 100,000 clones, of which roughly 87% were detected only once. The top ten constitute about a sixth of the sample. V loses 6 bases of germline sequence and J loses 5 bases, and the interval between the two ends is 16 bases. The CDR1 and CDR2 encoded by the germline V gene (reference sequence) are MNHEY and SMNVEV. The CDR3 measures 14 amino acids from cysteine to phenylalanine. The only DNA kept is the CDR3, 42 bases in frame from the first base.

This specimen comes from a study of control samples from healthy donors and cancer patients (dated by TCRdb to the early 2020s). The V and J segments used are TRBV27 and TRBJ1-1, with a tentative D gene TRBD1 over 5 matching bases. This clonotype was sampled from a woman aged 45-59 years in good health. Material: blood. The bases are TGTGCCAGCAGGCCTCTAGGGGTAGGGACTGAAGCTTTCTTT. Translated, it reads CASRPLGVGTEAFF.